These 27 T cell receptor beta chains were sequenced from one sample in a study of cytomegalovirus exposure and HLA in healthy donors. The PCR was carried out with 60 Vbeta primers and 13 Jbeta primers. TCRdb keeps only in-frame clones here, not all; method: immunoSEQ multiplex PCR. The table shows over 100,000 clones, with roughly 80% occurring only once. The sample consisted of PBMCs. These receptors originate from a man aged 25-45 years in good health and CMV-seropositive.

This chain joins TRBV10-3 and TRBJ2-7, with TRBD1 matching over 8 bases. Trimming removed 4 bases from V and 4 bases from J; junction bases left unmatched: 6. The germline gives CDR1 ENHRY, CDR2 SYGVKD. The CDR3 has 14 residues. The CDR3 is CAISGGTGGYEQYF. CDR3 nucleotides: TGTGCCATCAGTGGGGGGACAGGAGGATACGAGCAGTACTTC.

The V call is TRBV19, the J call TRBJ1-3; possibly TRBD1 for D (5 bases). The CDR3 has 17 amino acids. V lost 3 bases and J 0 bases, leaving 15 bases between the germline ends. Germline V CDR1 and CDR2: LNHDA, SQIVND (reference sequence). CDR3 region: CASSIGTGVPSGNTIYF. The DNA of the CDR3 is TGTGCCAGTAGTATTGGTACGGGGGTCCCCTCTGGAAACACCATATATTTT. The variable domain in full, with the rest retrieved from reference TRBV19 and TRBJ1-3, is DGGITQSPKYLFRKEGQNVTLSCEQNLNHDAMYWYRQDPGQGLRLIYYSQIVNDFQKGDIAEGYSVSREKKESFPLTVTSAQKNPTAFYLCASSIGTGVPSGNTIYFGEGSWLTVV.

The rearrangement joins TRBV7-9 to TRBJ1-2, with TRBD1 as a possible D gene (5 bases). Germline V gene sequence: CDR1 SEHNR, CDR2 FQNEAQ (reference sequence). Deletions cut 5 bases from V and 3 bases from J, with 19 bases between. The CDR3 runs 16 residues. Here the CDR3 DNA reads TGTGCCAGCAGCGAATTCACCCGAATAGGGGACTATGGCTACACCTTC. As protein: CASSEFTRIGDYGYTF.

The chain recombines TRBV19 with TRBJ2-1, with 13 bases aligning to TRBD2. The CDR3 length is 15 residues. Germline lookup yields CDR1 LNHDA and CDR2 SQIVND (reference sequence). J lost 7 bases, V lost 6 bases, and 6 bases had no gene match. Written as DNA, the CDR3 is TGTGCCAGTAGCCTCGGACTAGCGGGAGTTAATGAGCAGTTCTTC. Amino acids: CASSLGLAGVNEQFF.

The J gene is TRBJ2-1, the V gene TRBV6-6; 13 bases are a match to TRBD2. The V gene end was trimmed by 5 bases and the J gene end by 7 bases; junction bases not matched to a gene: 5. From germline, CDR1 is MNHNY and CDR2 SVGAGI (reference sequence). The CDR3 runs to 15 residues. CDR3 loop: CASSNPGLAGNEQFF. In DNA form, the CDR3 reads TGTGCCAGCAGTAACCCGGGACTAGCGGGAAATGAGCAGTTCTTC.

This chain links TRBV30 with TRBJ1-2; no clear D gene. The CDR3 is made up of 15 amino acids. The ends were cut back, 2 bases at V and 9 bases at J, with 22 bases in the middle. Germline V gene lookup returns CDR1 GTSNPN and CDR2 SVGIG (reference sequence). The CDR3 DNA is TGTGCCTGGAGTAGTCGGCAGATCCACTATGTTAGCTACACCTTC. As protein: CAWSSRQIHYVSYTF.

V is TRBV7-6 and J is TRBJ1-1; TRBD1 is a possible D gene (5 bases). The CDR3 has 15 amino acids. V was clipped by 8 bases and J by 0 bases, with 16 bases between them. Germline CDR1 reads SGHVS; CDR2 reads FNYEAQ. DNA of the CDR3: TGTGCCAGCTCAAATTGGGGCGAGGTGAACACTGAAGCTTTCTTT. Its protein product is CASSNWGEVNTEAFF.

The gene calls are TRBV5-4 and TRBJ2-7; TRBD2 matches at 11 bases. Germline-derived CDR1 and CDR2 are SGHNT and YYREEE (reference sequence). V shed 0 bases, J shed 3 bases, and the junction held 5 bases outside the gene matches. There are 16 residues in the CDR3. The CDR3 bases are TGTGCCAGCAGCTTGGGACTAGCGGGGAGATACTACGAGCAGTACTTC. Encoded protein: CASSLGLAGRYYEQYF.

The V and J genes are TRBV5-1 and TRBJ2-5, with 10 positions matching TRBD2. The CDR3 extends over 16 amino acids. Germline values: CDR1 SGHRS, CDR2 YFSETQ. V lost 2 bases and J lost 2; bases outside the gene matches: 6. CDR3 DNA sequence: TGCGCCAGCAGCTTCGGACTAGCGGAAATGCAAGAGACCCAGTACTTC. The encoded protein is CASSFGLAEMQETQYF.

This clone has a handful of counts. The rearrangement uses TRBV2 and TRBJ1-5; 7 bases are shared with TRBD1. CDR3 length: 16 residues. Losses at the gene ends were 2 bases for V and 2 bases for J; bases not matched to a gene: 6. The germline V gene encodes CDR1 SNHLY and CDR2 FYNNEI. The CDR3 region is CASSEYRGWGNQPQHF. In DNA, the CDR3 is TGTGCCAGCAGTGAATACAGGGGATGGGGCAATCAGCCCCAGCATTTT.

The chain has TRBV27 and TRBJ2-5; maybe TRBD1 (6 bases). The V and J ends lost 7 bases and 5 bases respectively, with 14 bases between them. Germline V gives CDR1 MNHEY, CDR2 SMNVEV (reference sequence). This CDR3 region has 13 residues. Here the CDR3 DNA reads TGTGCCAGCACCTCAAGGGGGTTTGAGACCCAGTACTTC. Its translation is CASTSRGFETQYF.

J is TRBJ1-4 and V is TRBV10-3; 9 bases line up with TRBD1. Germline V gene sequence: CDR1 ENHRY, CDR2 SYGVKD. J lost 4 bases, V lost 6 bases, and 3 bases had no gene match. The CDR3 spans 14 residues. The CDR3 coding sequence is TGTGCCATCAGGGGACAGGGTAATAATGAAAAACTGTTTTTT. Amino acid sequence: CAIRGQGNNEKLFF.

The chain uses TRBV6-1 and TRBJ1-2, with D unresolved. The ends were cut back, 0 bases at V and 4 bases at J, with 9 bases in the middle. CDR3 size: 14 residues. In germline, CDR1 is MNHNS, CDR2 SASEGT. The CDR3 sequence: CASSEAPPGYGYTF. The CDR3 DNA reads TGTGCCAGCAGTGAAGCGCCCCCCGGCTATGGCTACACCTTC.

This clone was seen a handful of times. The rearrangement uses TRBV13 and TRBJ2-2; tentative D call: TRBD2 (6 bases). Deletions cut 4 bases from V and 7 bases from J, with 13 bases between. The CDR3 is 14 amino acids. CDR1 is PRHDT, CDR2 FYEKMQ, per germline (reference sequence). Written as DNA, the CDR3 is TGTGCCAGCAGCTCGGAGGGGCTGGTCGGGGAGCTGTTTTTT. Translating gives CASSSEGLVGELFF.

This chain connects TRBV5-1 to TRBJ2-3, with 10 bases lining up with TRBD1. J gave up 4 bases and V 5 bases, and 4 bases lay outside the gene matches. This CDR3 is built from 14 residues. From germline, CDR1 is SGHRS and CDR2 YFSETQ. The CDR3 is CASSGTGEPDTQYF. The DNA for the CDR3 is TGCGCCAGCAGTGGGACAGGGGAACCAGATACGCAGTATTTT.

This clone came up once. The rearrangement links TRBV11-2 to TRBJ2-7, with TRBD2 matching over 7 bases. V gave up 5 bases and J gave up 4 bases; unmatched junction bases: 8. CDR1 and CDR2 (germline): SGHAT, FQNNGV. CDR3 size: 14 residues. DNA of the CDR3: TGTGCCAGCAGCCCGAGCGGGGCTTATTACGAGCAGTACTTC. Its protein is CASSPSGAYYEQYF.

The chain couples TRBV19 to TRBJ1-1; perhaps TRBD1 as D (5 bases). Germline assignment: CDR1 LNHDA and CDR2 SQIVND (reference sequence). CDR3 size: 16 residues. V gave up 5 bases and J gave up 2 bases, with 18 bases separating them. The CDR3 protein is CASSLGGERINTEAFF. Written as DNA, the CDR3 is TGTGCCAGTAGTCTCGGGGGGGAAAGGATAAACACTGAAGCTTTCTTT.

The rearrangement links TRBV7-9 to TRBJ2-3, with 11 positions matching TRBD1. The V segment lost 3 bases and the J segment 6 bases; nucleotides outside the gene matches: 5. Germline lookup yields CDR1 SEHNR and CDR2 FQNEAQ (reference sequence). The CDR3 runs 15 residues. The CDR3: CASSLMGQGGDTQYF. CDR3 nucleotides: TGTGCCAGCAGCTTGATGGGACAGGGGGGCGATACGCAGTATTTT. Filled out from reference TRBV7-9 and TRBJ2-3, the complete variable domain reads DTGVSQNPRHKITKRGQNVTFRCDPISEHNRLYWYRQTLGQGPEFLTYFQNEAQLEKSRLLSDRFSAERPKGSFSTLEIQRTEQGDSAMYLCASSLMGQGGDTQYFGPGTRLTVL.

CDR3 loop: CASSKIAGGQDEQFF. CDR3 bases: TGTGCCAGCAGCAAAATAGCGGGAGGGCAGGATGAGCAGTTCTTC. This chain uses TRBV6-1 with TRBJ2-1; 11 positions match TRBD2. Germline-derived CDR1 and CDR2 are MNHNS and SASEGT. The CDR3 runs to 15 residues. The J segment lost 8 bases and the V segment lost 6 bases, leaving 9 bases of the junction unmatched.

The chain couples TRBV9 to TRBJ2-1; 8 positions match TRBD2. The trim removed 3 bases at V and 6 bases at J, leaving 2 bases unmatched. Germline CDR1 is SGDLS and CDR2 is YYNGEE. This CDR3 has 13 residues. The CDR3 loop is CASSAGTSNEQFF. In DNA form, the CDR3 reads TGTGCCAGCAGCGCCGGGACTAGCAATGAGCAGTTCTTC.

CDR3 DNA sequence: TGCGCCAGCAGCTTGGGGCGGGAATTAGGCGAAGCTTTCTTT. Amino acid sequence: CASSLGRELGEAFF. The V and J genes are TRBV5-1 and TRBJ1-1, with D unresolved. The CDR3 consists of 14 residues. V lost 0 bases to trimming and J lost 8 bases, with 14 bases between them. CDR1 is SGHRS, CDR2 YFSETQ, per germline. The full variable domain, rest sourced from reference TRBV5-1 and TRBJ1-1, is KAGVTQTPRYLIKTRGQQVTLSCSPISGHRSVSWYQQTPGQGLQFLFEYFSETQRNKGNFPGRFSGRQFSNSRSEMNVSTLELGDSALYLCASSLGRELGEAFFGQGTRLTVV.

The chain joins TRBV28 to TRBJ1-2; 7 bases line up with TRBD1. CDR1 MDHEN and CDR2 SYDVKM come from the germline V gene. The CDR3 consists of 14 residues. V shed 5 bases and J 4 bases; nucleotides not matched to a gene: 7. CDR3 region: CASSRRGAFYGYTF. CDR3 nucleotides: TGTGCCAGCAGTCGCAGGGGGGCTTTCTATGGCTACACCTTC.

This chain links TRBV6-6 with TRBJ1-4, with D maybe TRBD1 (6 bases). There are 15 residues in the CDR3. Trimming stripped 5 bases from V and 8 bases from J, with 18 bases between. Germline V gene sequence: CDR1 MNHNY, CDR2 SVGAGI (reference sequence). Written as DNA, the CDR3 is TGTGCCAGCAGTCTCCTGGGGGGGCCGAGGGAAAAACTGTTTTTT. Protein sequence: CASSLLGGPREKLFF.

The CDR3 sequence is CASSLGTGLGYGYTF. The CDR3 DNA is TGCGCCAGCAGCTTGGGTACAGGGCTAGGCTATGGCTACACCTTC. This chain links TRBV5-1 with TRBJ1-2, with a tentative D call TRBD1 (6 bases). The CDR3 runs to 15 residues. From germline, CDR1 is SGHRS and CDR2 YFSETQ. Trimming stripped 0 bases from V and 4 bases from J, with 13 bases between.

V and J are TRBV5-1 and TRBJ2-5; 7 bases match TRBD2. V dropped 4 bases and J dropped 2; count of bases not matched to a gene: 2. This CDR3 region has 13 residues. Germline CDR1 reads SGHRS; CDR2 reads YFSETQ. The CDR3 nucleotides read TGCGCCAGCAGCCCGGGAGGTCAAGAGACCCAGTACTTC. Protein product: CASSPGGQETQYF.

The chain couples TRBV6-1 to TRBJ2-1; perhaps TRBD2 as D (6 bases). Germline assignment: CDR1 MNHNS and CDR2 SASEGT. CDR3 length: 13 amino acids. Trimming took off 7 bases at V and 9 bases at J, with 16 bases between the two ends. CDR3 amino acids: CASMPGVLSEQFF. The CDR3 DNA reads TGTGCCAGCATGCCGGGGGTCCTGAGTGAGCAGTTCTTC.

This chain's CDR3 is CASSPGTGESYEQYF. The CDR3 coding sequence is TGTGCCAGCAGCCCTGGGACGGGGGAATCATACGAGCAGTACTTC. The rearrangement joins TRBV11-3 to TRBJ2-7; a possible D gene is TRBD2 (6 bases). CDR1 is SGHNT and CDR2 is YENEEA in the germline V gene. The ends were cut back, 5 bases at V and 4 bases at J, with 18 bases in the middle. This CDR3 spans 15 amino acids.